A single sample gave rise to the 28 T cell receptor beta chains below, sequenced in a study of naive and memory T cell subsets. The beta constant-region primer was an equimolar mix of two oligonucleotides covering TRBC1 and TRBC2. Ligated cDNA was amplified by four rounds of PCR with nested alpha and beta constant-region primers and SP2. Each CDR3 protein is one row after TCRdb ran MiXCR on the UMI-ligation and nested PCR reads. Counted here are 150,000 or so distinct CDR3 sequences, under 25% occurring once; the ten biggest clones make up around 0.097%. Study-level points and caveats: Naive repertoires, especially CD8, held a few larger clonotypes, possibly memory cells re-expressing CD45RA.

Their antigen targets remain unknown. The sequenced sample was naive CD4+ T cells from blood. The receptors come from a human donor in good health.

The chain recombines TRBV7-8 with TRBJ2-7; perhaps TRBD2 as D (6 bases). The germline gives CDR1 SGHVS, CDR2 FQNEAQ. This CDR3 comprises 15 residues. V lost 3 bases and J lost 3, with 15 bases in between. CDR3 region: CASSFRGLENYEQYF. The DNA of the CDR3 is TGTGCCAGCAGCTTTCGGGGACTGGAAAACTACGAGCAGTACTTC.

The gene calls are TRBV6-5 and TRBJ1-5; D is uncertain. Trimming removed 8 bases at V and 1 base at J, with 9 bases between. This CDR3 comprises 13 residues. In germline, CDR1 is MNHEY, CDR2 SVGAGI. The CDR3 nucleotides are TGTGCCAGCGGGGTACAGAGCAATCAGCCCCAGCATTTT. It translates to CASGVQSNQPQHF.

This clonotype was picked up many times. The chain joins TRBV11-2 to TRBJ2-1; no definite D call. V dropped 5 bases and J dropped 3 bases, with 11 bases sitting between them. The CDR3 is 14 residues long. Germline CDR1 SGHAT, CDR2 FQNNGV. The CDR3 bases are TGTGCCAGCAGCACAACAGACCTCTACAATGAGCAGTTCTTC. This gives the protein CASSTTDLYNEQFF.

With respect to this clonotype: One end of the junction varies from germline; a read error may be responsible. The rearrangement uses TRBV27 and TRBJ2-3; 9 positions agree with TRBD1. The CDR3 has 15 amino acids. Germline CDR1 MNHEY, CDR2 SMNVEV (reference sequence). The CDR3, as DNA: TGTGACAGCACCAGGACAGGGGAGGGACGAGATACGCAGTATTTT. Its protein is CDSTRTGEGRDTQYF.

V gene TRBV7-2 combines with J gene TRBJ2-1; 8 bases fit TRBD1. The germline CDR1 and CDR2 sequences are SGHTA and FQGNSA. The CDR3 consists of 15 residues. V shed 6 bases and J 4 bases; nucleotides not matched to a gene: 8. The CDR3 DNA reads as TGTGCCAGCAGTCCGGCGGGACAGGAGTACAATGAGCAGTTCTTC. It encodes CASSPAGQEYNEQFF.

This clonotype came up many times. The J gene is TRBJ2-2, the V gene TRBV20-1, with TRBD2 matching 11 bases. CDR3 length equals 17 residues. V was clipped by 0 bases and J by 0 bases; unmatched bases: 3. CDR1 is DFQATT and CDR2 is SNEGSKA in the germline V gene (reference sequence). This CDR3 is CSARDLTSGANTGELFF. The CDR3 bases are TGCAGTGCTAGAGATCTGACTAGCGGGGCGAACACCGGGGAGCTGTTTTTT.

This clonotype was observed once. An end of the junction differs from the germline gene, which may be a read error. The chain joins TRBV5-1 to TRBJ2-7, with 8 nucleotides matching TRBD1. CDR1 and CDR2 (germline): SGHRS, YFSETQ. There are 15 residues in the CDR3. For the CDR3, the DNA is TGCGCCGGCAGCTTTAATATCAGGGGGCTGGACGAGCAGTACTTC. Translating it yields CAGSFNIRGLDEQYF.

The chain has TRBV6-1 and TRBJ2-1, with D possibly being TRBD2 (5 bases). Deletions cut 7 bases from V and 7 bases from J, with 11 bases between. In germline, CDR1 is MNHNS, CDR2 SASEGT. The CDR3 spans 12 residues. CDR3 coding DNA: TGTGCCAGCACCACTAGTTTGAATGAGCAGTTCTTC. Translating gives CASTTSLNEQFF.

The chain uses TRBV20-1 and TRBJ2-2; possibly TRBD2 for D (5 bases). V lost 6 bases, J lost 1 base, and 15 bases lay in between. Germline V CDR1 and CDR2: DFQATT, SNEGSKA (reference sequence). The CDR3 is 15 amino acids. CDR3 loop: CSAPPRGRNTGELFF. The CDR3 nucleotides are TGCAGTGCCCCGCCCCGAGGGAGGAACACCGGGGAGCTGTTTTTT.

The CDR3 is CASSLVSPSEGINEQFF. DNA for the CDR3: TGTGCCAGCAGCTTAGTTAGCCCTAGTGAGGGTATCAATGAGCAGTTCTTC. The chain links TRBV7-2 to TRBJ2-1, with D possibly TRBD2 on 5 matching bases. The V gene's germline CDR1 is SGHTA and CDR2 FQGNSA. Trimming left V 1 base short and J 6 bases short, with 19 bases between. The CDR3 sequence is 17 residues long.

This sequence joins TRBV12-3 or TRBV12-4 and TRBJ2-4; no reliable D call. The CDR3 contains 13 residues. The V and J ends lost 5 bases and 6 bases respectively, with 11 bases between them. CDR3: CASSPERANIQYF. As DNA, the CDR3 is TGTGCCAGCAGTCCTGAAAGGGCAAACATTCAGTACTTC.

This clonotype was seen only a few times. J is TRBJ1-1 and V is TRBV20-1; TRBD1 might be the D (5 bases). V lost 1 base and J 1 base, leaving 10 bases between the germline ends. CDR3 length equals 14 residues. Germline V CDR1 and CDR2: DFQATT, SNEGSKA (reference sequence). CDR3 nucleotides: TGCAGTGCTAGAGGGTACAGGACGAACACTGAAGCTTTCTTT. Amino acids: CSARGYRTNTEAFF.

The rearrangement links TRBV20-1 to TRBJ2-3; 7 bases map to TRBD2. After removal of 1 base from V and 4 bases from J, the junction contained 2 bases not matched to a gene. The CDR3 spans 13 residues. Germline assignment: CDR1 DFQATT and CDR2 SNEGSKA (reference sequence). The CDR3 sequence is CSARAGLADTQYF. The DNA for the CDR3 is TGCAGTGCTAGAGCCGGACTAGCAGATACGCAGTATTTT.

V is TRBV10-3 and J is TRBJ2-5, with 9 bases aligning to TRBD2. After removal of 3 bases from V and 4 bases from J, the junction contained 6 bases not matched to a gene. Germline V lookup: CDR1 ENHRY, CDR2 SYGVKD. CDR3 length equals 15 residues. This CDR3 reads CAISESLAGRETQYF. The CDR3 DNA reads as TGTGCCATCAGTGAAAGCCTAGCGGGAAGAGAGACCCAGTACTTC.

This clonotype was seen more than once but under ten times. This sequence joins TRBV20-1 and TRBJ2-7; 7 bases match TRBD1. This CDR3 contains 12 residues. Germline trimming cut 3 bases from V and 3 bases from J; bases unmatched to any gene: 2. Germline V CDR1 and CDR2: DFQATT, SNEGSKA (reference sequence). The CDR3 region has the DNA TGCAGTGCTAGGCAGGGGGTCTACGAGCAGTACTTC. Its translation: CSARQGVYEQYF.

As regards this clonotype: One end of the junction fails to match germline, which may point to a read error. The chain recombines TRBV7-2 with TRBJ2-1; the match to TRBD2 covers 11 bases. CDR3 length: 18 amino acids. The germline CDR1 and CDR2 sequences are SGHTA and FQGNSA. The CDR3 sequence is CAGRPKGLAGGRGGEQFF. CDR3 DNA: TGTGCCGGCAGGCCAAAGGGGCTAGCGGGAGGCCGGGGGGGTGAGCAGTTCTTC. Filled out from reference TRBV7-2 and TRBJ2-1, the complete variable domain reads GAGVSQSPSNKVTEKGKDVELRCDPISGHTALYWYRQSLGQGLEFLIYFQGNSAPDKSGLPSDRFSAERTGGSVSTLTIQRTQQEDSAVYLCAGRPKGLAGGRGGEQFFGPGTRLTVL.

This clonotype was seen at least ten times. The chain recombines TRBV11-2 with TRBJ1-6, with D perhaps matching TRBD1 (5 bases). There are 15 residues in the CDR3. Between the trimmed V and J ends, which lost 2 bases and 7 bases, there was a span of 12 bases. Per the germline V gene, CDR1 is SGHAT and CDR2 is FQNNGV. CDR3 in DNA: TGTGCCAGCAGCTTATTCCAGGGCAGCAATTCACCCCTCCACTTT. Translation gives CASSLFQGSNSPLHF.

This clonotype was seen a handful of times. This rearrangement joins TRBV3-1 to TRBJ2-3; the match to TRBD2 covers 8 bases. CDR3 length: 15 residues. With V trimmed by 3 bases and J by 1 base, 3 bases remained unmatched. CDR1 and CDR2 (germline): LGHDT, YNNKEL (reference sequence). This chain's CDR3 is CASSHSGTGTDTQYF. The CDR3 DNA is TGTGCCAGCAGCCATAGCGGGACCGGCACAGATACGCAGTATTTT.

The chain joins TRBV27 to TRBJ1-1, with D unclear. Germline V gene data show CDR1 as MNHEY and CDR2 as SMNVEV (reference sequence). This CDR3 has 12 residues. V shed 3 bases and J shed 7 bases, with 9 bases lying between them. For the CDR3, the DNA is TGTGCCAGCAGTTTGTTTGGTGGTGAAGCTTTCTTT. This gives the protein CASSLFGGEAFF.

This clonotype appeared a few times. The genes are TRBV4-1 and TRBJ2-1; TRBD1 matches at 7 bases. J lost 0 bases, V lost 4 bases, and 3 bases had no gene match. This CDR3 has 15 amino acids. From germline, CDR1 is MGHRA and CDR2 YSYEKL. The CDR3 spells CASSPTGSSYNEQFF. The CDR3 DNA reads as TGCGCCAGCAGCCCGACAGGGAGCTCCTACAATGAGCAGTTCTTC.

This clonotype was observed a few times. As DNA, the CDR3 is TGTGCCAGCAGCCCCCAGGGTAGCGCTGATGAGCAGTTCTTC. Encoded protein: CASSPQGSADEQFF. The chain is built from TRBV7-9 and TRBJ2-1, with D perhaps given as TRBD1 or TRBD2 (5 bases each). Germline CDR1 and CDR2: SEHNR and FQNEAQ (reference sequence). The V and J ends lost 5 bases and 8 bases respectively, with 16 bases between them. There are 14 residues in the CDR3.

This clonotype was seen at least ten times. The chain has TRBV18 and TRBJ1-4; 10 positions match TRBD1. CDR3 size: 16 residues. CDR1 KGHSH and CDR2 LQKENI come from the germline V gene. Unmatched junction bases numbered 2, after V lost 4 bases and J lost 0 bases. The CDR3 DNA sequence: TGTGCCAGCTCACGCGGACAGGGGGCAACTAATGAAAAACTGTTTTTT. Protein: CASSRGQGATNEKLFF.

This clonotype was seen only a few times. The genes are TRBV5-4 and TRBJ2-5; a weak D match, TRBD2 (6 bases). The V gene lost 5 bases and the J gene lost 5 bases, with 25 bases spanning the gap. Germline V CDR1 and CDR2: SGHNT, YYREEE (reference sequence). This CDR3 is 17 amino acids long. The CDR3 bases are TGTGCCAGCAGTCGGGCTGGTAGCGGCGGCGGCCAGGAGACCCAGTACTTC. Encoded protein: CASSRAGSGGGQETQYF.

This clonotype turned up a few times. The J gene is TRBJ2-7, the V gene TRBV29-1; the match to TRBD1 covers 11 bases. CDR1 and CDR2 from the germline V gene are SQVTM and ANQGSEA. The V and J ends lost 5 bases and 3 bases, in that order; junction bases with no gene match: 3. CDR3 length: 13 amino acids. CDR3: CSVRGTGGYEQYF. The DNA of the CDR3 is TGCAGCGTTCGGGGGACAGGGGGCTACGAGCAGTACTTC.

The chain joins TRBV9 to TRBJ2-5; possibly TRBD1 or TRBD2 for D (5 bases each). The length of the CDR3 is 15 residues. V was clipped by 3 bases and J by 4 bases, with 16 bases between them. CDR1 and CDR2 from the germline V gene are SGDLS and YYNGEE. In nucleotides, the CDR3 is TGTGCCAGCAGCGCTGAGAGCAGGGAGTCAGAGACCCAGTACTTC. It translates to CASSAESRESETQYF.

This clonotype was seen a handful of times. The V gene is TRBV5-1, the J gene TRBJ2-1; 11 bases match TRBD2. The CDR3 runs to 16 residues. V was clipped by 3 bases and J by 4 bases; unmatched bases: 6. Germline CDR1 SGHRS, CDR2 YFSETQ. The CDR3 here is CASSYRLAGKYNEQFF. In DNA, the CDR3 is TGCGCCAGCAGCTATCGACTAGCGGGAAAATACAATGAGCAGTTCTTC.

This clonotype was counted many times. The chain recombines TRBV11-2 with TRBJ2-3, with no clear D. In germline, CDR1 is SGHAT, CDR2 FQNNGV. This CDR3 has 14 amino acids. V lost 8 bases, J lost 1 base, and 13 bases lay in between. The CDR3 reads CASLQVRGTDTQYF. The CDR3 region has the DNA TGTGCCAGCCTCCAAGTTCGCGGCACAGATACGCAGTATTTT.

This clonotype was observed a few times. The chain couples TRBV11-2 to TRBJ1-4, with 7 bases matching TRBD1. The CDR3 covers 14 residues. Looked up from germline, CDR1 is SGHAT and CDR2 is FQNNGV. Trimming at V came to 4 bases and at J to 7 bases, leaving 6 bases not matched to a gene. CDR3 in amino acids: CASSSTGSGEKLFF. In DNA, the CDR3 is TGTGCCAGCAGCTCGACAGGGAGCGGTGAAAAACTGTTTTTT.